The TCR beta chain described here comes from a study of blood T cell repertoires in COVID-19. Overall study: Spain, Italy and the United States supplied samples that represented acute and convalescent COVID-19. Sources were T cells, B-cell-depleted T cells, or PBMCs; the material itself was cDNA or gDNA.

The sample holds a few counts of this clone. In the original workflow: How many nucleated cells were present was estimated from reference gene primer amplification. The table came from immunoSEQ multiplex PCR; TCRdb's copy has only in-frame clones and leaves some out. V and J calls and clone size come straight from that table; D and trimming were deduced from the DNA. The data contain about 370,000 clones, 90% of them singletons. CDR1 MNHNY and CDR2 SVGAGI come from the germline V gene (reference sequence). The CDR3 runs to 12 residues. The V gene lost 4 bases and the J gene lost 4 bases, with 5 bases spanning the gap.

This chain joins TRBV6-6 and TRBJ1-5, with D unclear. The origin of this receptor is a man younger than 35 with active or convalescent COVID-19. Sequencing was carried out using peripheral blood. CDR3 DNA: TGTGCCAGCAGTTCTACTAATCAGCCCCAGCATTTT. Translating gives CASSSTNQPQHF.